Listed here are 28 T cell receptor beta chains from one sample, sequenced in a study of graft-versus-host responses after intestinal transplantation. Their recognized antigens are unknown. Using immunoSEQ multiplex PCR, the repertoire was profiled, and TCRdb retains in-frame clones only, with some absent. Of about 41,000 clones listed, roughly 96% are singletons. The specimen was unstimulated CD8+ T cells sorted from spleen or lymph node cells, collected before transplant. The receptors here all came from a human donor who was the organ donor for an intestinal transplant.

The chain links TRBV11-2 to TRBJ2-5; 8 bases agree with TRBD2. The trim removed 2 bases at V and 5 bases at J, leaving 4 bases unmatched. The germline gives CDR1 SGHAT, CDR2 FQNNGV. CDR3 length: 14 amino acids. CDR3 DNA sequence: TGTGCCAGCAGCTTAACTAGCGGTCGGGAGACCCAGTACTTC. Translation gives CASSLTSGRETQYF.

For the CDR3, the DNA is TGTGCCAGCAGCTTGACAGTCTCTGGGGCCAACGTCCTGACTTTC. This codes for CASSLTVSGANVLTF. This chain uses TRBV7-9 with TRBJ2-6; tentative D call: TRBD1 (5 bases). The V and J ends lost 3 bases and 0 bases respectively, with 6 bases between them. Germline V gene sequence: CDR1 SEHNR, CDR2 FQNEAQ (reference sequence). CDR3 length: 15 residues.

The V and J genes are TRBV6-5 and TRBJ1-1; possibly TRBD1 for D (5 bases). The CDR3 has 14 residues. Trimming stripped 2 bases from V and 1 base from J, with 8 bases between. From germline, CDR1 is MNHEY and CDR2 SVGAGI. CDR3 bases: TGTGCCAGCAGTTACGGGGGTGGGAACACTGAAGCTTTCTTT. Its translation is CASSYGGGNTEAFF.

The rearrangement links TRBV4-3 to TRBJ2-2; the D gene is possibly TRBD2 (6 bases). Per germline, CDR1 LGHNA and CDR2 YSLEER. The CDR3 is made up of 17 amino acids. The V and J ends lost 1 base and 5 bases respectively, with 17 bases between them. CDR3 nucleotide sequence: TGCGCCAGCAGCCAAGGGTTTGGAGGGGATGGGACCGGGGAGCTGTTTTTT. Amino acid sequence: CASSQGFGGDGTGELFF.

V is TRBV13 and J is TRBJ2-6; 8 positions agree with TRBD1. Germline trimming cut 5 bases from V and 0 bases from J; bases unmatched to any gene: 12. Germline V lookup: CDR1 PRHDT, CDR2 FYEKMQ (reference sequence). This CDR3 has 19 residues. Here the CDR3 DNA reads TGTGCCAGCAGCCAACCGGGGTGGGACAGGACCTCTGGGGCCAACGTCCTGACTTTC. It encodes CASSQPGWDRTSGANVLTF.

The chain uses TRBV29-1 and TRBJ2-5; a possible D gene is TRBD2 (7 bases). V was clipped by 4 bases and J by 5 bases, with 17 bases between them. CDR1 SQVTM and CDR2 ANQGSEA come from the germline V gene. The CDR3 contains 14 residues. CDR3 region: CSVVPPGGYETQYF. For the CDR3, the DNA is TGCAGCGTTGTCCCCCCGGGGGGCTATGAGACCCAGTACTTC.

J is TRBJ2-6 and V is TRBV5-1; tentatively, D is TRBD1 (6 bases). The V end lost 1 base, the J end lost 0 bases, and 14 bases lay between the germline ends. CDR3 length: 18 residues. Germline V CDR1 and CDR2: SGHRS, YFSETQ. The CDR3 loop is CASSLWGPDLSGANVLTF. CDR3 nucleotide sequence: TGCGCCAGCAGCTTGTGGGGGCCGGACCTCTCTGGGGCCAACGTCCTGACTTTC.

The rearrangement uses TRBV5-6 and TRBJ1-1, with D unresolved. Germline values: CDR1 SGHDT, CDR2 YYEEEE. V lost 4 bases and J lost 5, with 9 bases in between. This CDR3 is 12 amino acids long. The CDR3 sequence: CASSREGTEAFF. The CDR3 region has the DNA TGTGCCAGCAGCCGTGAGGGAACTGAAGCTTTCTTT.

The chain links TRBV15 to TRBJ1-2; D is uncertain. The CDR3 loop spans 15 amino acids. V shed 1 base and J shed 2 bases, with 11 bases lying between them. The germline V gene encodes CDR1 LNHNV and CDR2 YYDKDF (reference sequence). The CDR3 nucleotides are TGTGCCACCAGCAGAGGTGCGGATCCCAACTATGGCTACACCTTC. It codes for CATSRGADPNYGYTF.

This sequence joins TRBV7-3 and TRBJ1-1, with TRBD1 matching over 8 bases. Germline lookup yields CDR1 SGHTA and CDR2 FQGTGA. The CDR3 runs 15 residues. With 3 bases clipped from V and 0 bases from J, the junction kept 3 bases outside the gene matches. CDR3 coding DNA: TGTGCCAGCAGCTTGACAGGGGCCCTGAACACTGAAGCTTTCTTT. Its translation: CASSLTGALNTEAFF.

This clone was counted a single time. The chain carries TRBV7-2 and TRBJ2-7; TRBD1 is a possible D gene (5 bases). Germline CDR1 SGHTA, CDR2 FQGNSA. V was cut by 2 bases and J by 0 bases, with 14 bases left in between. The CDR3 spans 16 residues. The CDR3 reads CASSLLSTGFSYEQYF. CDR3 nucleotides: TGTGCCAGCAGCTTACTTAGTACAGGTTTCTCCTACGAGCAGTACTTC.

This chain connects TRBV7-6 to TRBJ2-7, with D unresolved. V was clipped by 0 bases and J by 2 bases, with 5 bases between them. Germline V gene data show CDR1 as SGHVS and CDR2 as FNYEAQ. This CDR3 has 13 amino acids. The CDR3 DNA follows: TGTGCCAGCAGCTTAGCGTCAACCTACGAGCAGTACTTC. It is translated as CASSLASTYEQYF.

V usage is TRBV6-5 and J usage is TRBJ2-1, with D perhaps TRBD2 (5 bases). Per germline, CDR1 MNHEY and CDR2 SVGAGI. This CDR3 spans 13 amino acids. Trimming shortened V by 4 bases and J by 8 bases, and 12 bases separated the two germline ends. CDR3 amino acids: CASSSRGSHEQFF. As DNA, the CDR3 is TGTGCCAGCAGTTCTCGAGGGAGCCATGAGCAGTTCTTC.

This chain connects TRBV9 to TRBJ2-2; D not resolved. The CDR3 is 14 residues long. V lost 4 bases, J lost 7 bases, and 14 bases lay in between. CDR1 is SGDLS, CDR2 YYNGEE, per germline. The CDR3 bases are TGTGCCAGCAGCCCCAGACTGGTTGGCGGGGAGCTGTTTTTT. Translation gives CASSPRLVGGELFF.

This chain links TRBV4-1 with TRBJ1-6; TRBD1 agrees at 7 bases. J lost 4 bases, V lost 0 bases, and 6 bases had no gene match. The CDR3 is 17 residues long. Germline V gives CDR1 MGHRA, CDR2 YSYEKL. This chain's CDR3 is CASSQDPPGQYNSPLHF. CDR3 DNA: TGCGCCAGCAGCCAAGATCCGCCGGGACAGTATAATTCACCCCTCCACTTT.

The chain is built from TRBV7-9 and TRBJ2-3; D perhaps matches TRBD2 (5 bases). The germline gives CDR1 SEHNR, CDR2 FQNEAQ (reference sequence). This CDR3 comprises 14 residues. Trimming pared 3 bases from V and 7 bases from J, leaving 14 bases between. The CDR3: CASSFVTRVNTQYF. DNA of the CDR3: TGTGCCAGCAGCTTTGTCACGAGGGTAAATACGCAGTATTTT.

This clone was observed once. This chain joins TRBV4-1 and TRBJ1-4; TRBD1 might be the D (5 bases). Trimming shortened V by 1 base and J by 4 bases, and 10 bases separated the two germline ends. CDR1 and CDR2 (germline): MGHRA, YSYEKL. The CDR3 sequence is 15 residues long. Written as DNA, the CDR3 is TGCGCCAGCAGCCAAGGGGCTGACAGTAATGAAAAACTGTTTTTT. As protein: CASSQGADSNEKLFF.

The chain links TRBV5-3 to TRBJ2-1; possibly TRBD1 or TRBD2 for D (5 bases each). TRBV5-3 is recorded as an ORF, its role being uncertain. Trimming pared 2 bases from V and 5 bases from J, leaving 17 bases between. The length of the CDR3 is 16 residues. In DNA, the CDR3 is TGTGCCAGAAGCTTACACGGGGACGCCCGGGACAATGAGCAGTTCTTC. Its translation: CARSLHGDARDNEQFF.

The chain links TRBV4-3 to TRBJ2-1; possibly TRBD1 for D (5 bases). This CDR3 is 15 amino acids long. Trimming shortened V by 1 base and J by 2 bases, and 9 bases separated the two germline ends. Germline V lookup: CDR1 LGHNA, CDR2 YSLEER. The CDR3 protein is CASSQAVGPYNEQFF. The DNA of the CDR3 is TGCGCCAGCAGCCAAGCCGTGGGGCCCTACAATGAGCAGTTCTTC.

The V and J genes are TRBV4-1 and TRBJ2-7, with D maybe TRBD2 (5 bases). CDR3 length equals 12 residues. Trimming took 4 bases from V and 6 from J, leaving 10 bases between them. Germline V gene data show CDR1 as MGHRA and CDR2 as YSYEKL. The CDR3 DNA follows: TGCGCCAGCAGCCTGCTCGGAGGCGAGCAGTACTTC. The encoded protein is CASSLLGGEQYF.

The chain combines TRBV5-5 with TRBJ2-2; possibly TRBD1 for D (6 bases). With 1 base removed from V and 6 bases from J, the gap between germline ends came to 22 bases. The CDR3 loop spans 18 amino acids. From germline, CDR1 is SGHKS and CDR2 YYEKEE (reference sequence). DNA for the CDR3: TGTGCCAGCAGCTTGAGTTTCAGTCATCGGGACAACCCCGGGGAGCTGTTTTTT. This sequence encodes CASSLSFSHRDNPGELFF. Complete variable domain (other parts from reference TRBV5-5 and TRBJ2-2): DAGVTQSPTHLIKTRGQQVTLRCSPISGHKSVSWYQQVLGQGPQFIFQYYEKEERGRGNFPDRFSARQFPNYSSELNVNALLLGDSALYLCASSLSFSHRDNPGELFFGEGSRLTVL.

The chain couples TRBV7-8 to TRBJ1-4; D not certain. The CDR3 is 16 amino acids. V was cut by 4 bases and J by 6 bases, with 18 bases left in between. Per germline, CDR1 SGHVS and CDR2 FQNEAQ. The CDR3 nucleotides are TGTGCCAGCAGCTCCAATCGACGCGGCGGGGATGAAAAACTGTTTTTT. The encoded protein is CASSSNRRGGDEKLFF.

The CDR3 region is CAISDSAGGAEETQYF. The CDR3 coding sequence is TGTGCCATCAGTGATTCGGCAGGGGGCGCGGAAGAGACCCAGTACTTC. The chain employs TRBV10-3 and TRBJ2-5; 8 bases fit TRBD1. The CDR3 extends over 16 amino acids. V lost 3 bases and J lost 3; bases outside the gene matches: 9. Germline values: CDR1 ENHRY, CDR2 SYGVKD.

This chain links TRBV7-9 with TRBJ1-1; the D is unclear. The germline V gene has CDR1 SEHNR and CDR2 FQNEAQ (reference sequence). The CDR3 extends over 13 amino acids. V shed 4 bases and J shed 0 bases, with 6 bases lying between them. CDR3 coding DNA: TGTGCCAGCAGCTCAAACATGAACACTGAAGCTTTCTTT. It is translated as CASSSNMNTEAFF.

The chain employs TRBV11-1 and TRBJ2-2; 7 nucleotides agree with TRBD1. The CDR3 spans 14 residues. The junction had 11 bases not matched to a gene; V was cut back by 3 bases and J by 13 bases. CDR1 and CDR2 (germline): SGHAT, FQDESV (reference sequence). CDR3 region: CASSFKQGRTSLFF. In DNA, the CDR3 is TGTGCCAGCAGCTTTAAACAGGGGCGGACGTCGCTGTTTTTT.

V usage is TRBV4-3 and J usage is TRBJ2-7; D is perhaps TRBD2 (5 bases). Germline V gives CDR1 LGHNA, CDR2 YSLEER. This CDR3 region has 14 residues. V was shortened by 4 bases and J by 3 bases, with 13 bases between the two germline ends. CDR3 bases: TGCGCCAGCAGCCTTTGGACTGAGAACTACGAGCAGTACTTC. This gives the protein CASSLWTENYEQYF.

The CDR3 DNA reads as TGCAGCGTTGAAGACAGGTTCACCTACGAGCAGTACTTC. Translated: CSVEDRFTYEQYF. J is TRBJ2-7 and V is TRBV29-1, with D hard to call. Germline V gene sequence: CDR1 SQVTM, CDR2 ANQGSEA. The CDR3 extends over 13 amino acids. Trimming stripped 0 bases from V and 2 bases from J, with 8 bases between.

The chain carries TRBV19 and TRBJ2-3; D may be TRBD1 (6 bases). This CDR3 is built from 14 residues. Germline lookup yields CDR1 LNHDA and CDR2 SQIVND (reference sequence). Trimming left V 10 bases short and J 0 bases short, with 14 bases between. CDR3 nucleotide sequence: TGTGCCACCAGAGGGGGACCCAGCACAGATACGCAGTATTTT. This codes for CATRGGPSTDTQYF.